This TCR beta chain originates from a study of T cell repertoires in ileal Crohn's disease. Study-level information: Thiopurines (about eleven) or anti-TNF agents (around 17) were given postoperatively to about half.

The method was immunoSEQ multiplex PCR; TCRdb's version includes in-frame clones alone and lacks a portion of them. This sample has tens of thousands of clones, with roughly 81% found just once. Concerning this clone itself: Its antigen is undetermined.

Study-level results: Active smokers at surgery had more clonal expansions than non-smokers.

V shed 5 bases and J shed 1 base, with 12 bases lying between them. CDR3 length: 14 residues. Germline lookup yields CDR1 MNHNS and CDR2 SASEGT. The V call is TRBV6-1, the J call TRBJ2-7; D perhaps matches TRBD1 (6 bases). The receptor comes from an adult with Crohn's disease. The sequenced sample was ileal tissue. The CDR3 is CASSQEDSSYEQYF. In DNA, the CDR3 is TGTGCCAGCAGTCAAGAGGACAGTTCCTACGAGCAGTACTTC.